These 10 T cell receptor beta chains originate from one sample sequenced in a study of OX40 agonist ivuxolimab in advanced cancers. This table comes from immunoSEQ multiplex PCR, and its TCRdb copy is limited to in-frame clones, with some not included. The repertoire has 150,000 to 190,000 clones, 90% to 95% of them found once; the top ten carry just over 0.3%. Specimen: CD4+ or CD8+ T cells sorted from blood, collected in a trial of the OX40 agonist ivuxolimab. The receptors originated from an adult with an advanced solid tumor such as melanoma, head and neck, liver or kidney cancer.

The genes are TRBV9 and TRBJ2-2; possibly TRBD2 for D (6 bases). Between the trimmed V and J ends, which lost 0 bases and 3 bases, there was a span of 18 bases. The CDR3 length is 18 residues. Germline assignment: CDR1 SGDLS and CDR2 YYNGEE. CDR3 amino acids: CASSVAQVGGLDTGELFF. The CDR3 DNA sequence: TGTGCCAGCAGCGTAGCACAGGTCGGAGGGTTAGACACCGGGGAGCTGTTTTTT.

CDR3 sequence: CASSLARGTGSYGYTF. CDR3 bases: TGTGCCAGCAGCTTAGCGAGGGGGACAGGTTCATATGGCTACACCTTC. The J gene is TRBJ1-2, the V gene TRBV7-9; TRBD1 aligns across 8 bases. V was pared by 0 bases and J by 5 bases, with 8 bases of the junction left unmatched. Germline V lookup: CDR1 SEHNR, CDR2 FQNEAQ (reference sequence). CDR3 length: 16 amino acids.

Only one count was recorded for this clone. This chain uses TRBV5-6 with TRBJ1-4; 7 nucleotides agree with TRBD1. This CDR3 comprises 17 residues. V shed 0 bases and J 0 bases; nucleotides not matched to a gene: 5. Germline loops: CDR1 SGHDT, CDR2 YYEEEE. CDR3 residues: CASSLDRGLTTNEKLFF. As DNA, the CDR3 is TGTGCCAGCAGCTTGGACAGGGGACTTACAACTAATGAAAAACTGTTTTTT.

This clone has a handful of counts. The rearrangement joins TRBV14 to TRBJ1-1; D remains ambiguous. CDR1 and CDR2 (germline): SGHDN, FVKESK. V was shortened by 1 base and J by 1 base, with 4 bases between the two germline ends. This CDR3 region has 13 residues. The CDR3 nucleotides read TGTGCCAGCAGCCAAGTCGCGAACACTGAAGCTTTCTTT. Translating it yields CASSQVANTEAFF.

CDR3 coding DNA: TGTGCCAGCAGCAATACCGCGACAGGGGTAAACACCATATATTTT. Its translation is CASSNTATGVNTIYF. This chain uses TRBV7-6 with TRBJ1-3; 8 nucleotides line up with TRBD1. The germline V gene has CDR1 SGHVS and CDR2 FNYEAQ. V lost 5 bases, J lost 6 bases, and 9 bases stayed unmatched. The CDR3 covers 15 residues.

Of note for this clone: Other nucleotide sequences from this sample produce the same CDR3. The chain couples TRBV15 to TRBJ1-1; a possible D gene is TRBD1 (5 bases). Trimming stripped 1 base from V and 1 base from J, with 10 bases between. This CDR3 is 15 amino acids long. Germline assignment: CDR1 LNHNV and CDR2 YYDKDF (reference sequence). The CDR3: CATSRGGRGNTEAFF. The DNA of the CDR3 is TGTGCCACCAGCAGAGGGGGACGGGGGAACACTGAAGCTTTCTTT.

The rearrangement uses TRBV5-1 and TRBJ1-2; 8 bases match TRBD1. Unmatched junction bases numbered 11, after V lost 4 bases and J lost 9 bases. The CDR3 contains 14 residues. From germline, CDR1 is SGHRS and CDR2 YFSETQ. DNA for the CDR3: TGCGCCAGCAGCACAGCACAGGGGGATAAGAGCTACACCTTC. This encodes CASSTAQGDKSYTF.

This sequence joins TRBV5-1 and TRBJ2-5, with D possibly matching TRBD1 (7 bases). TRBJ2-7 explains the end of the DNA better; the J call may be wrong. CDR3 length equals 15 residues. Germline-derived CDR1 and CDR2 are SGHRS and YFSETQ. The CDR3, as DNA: TGCGCCAGCAGCGTGCTGGGGGGACAGATCTACGAGCAGTACTTC. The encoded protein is CASSVLGGQIYEQYF.

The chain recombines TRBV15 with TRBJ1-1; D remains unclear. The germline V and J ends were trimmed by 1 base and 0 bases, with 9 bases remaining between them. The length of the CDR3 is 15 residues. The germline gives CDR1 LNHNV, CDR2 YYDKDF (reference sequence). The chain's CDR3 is CATSRGGNLNTEAFF. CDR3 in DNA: TGTGCCACCAGCAGAGGTGGAAACTTGAACACTGAAGCTTTCTTT.

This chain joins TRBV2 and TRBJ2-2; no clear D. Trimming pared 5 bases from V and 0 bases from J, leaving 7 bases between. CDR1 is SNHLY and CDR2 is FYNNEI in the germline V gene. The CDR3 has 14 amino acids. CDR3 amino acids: CASSRLTNTGELFF. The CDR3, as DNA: TGTGCCAGCAGTCGACTGACGAACACCGGGGAGCTGTTTTTT.